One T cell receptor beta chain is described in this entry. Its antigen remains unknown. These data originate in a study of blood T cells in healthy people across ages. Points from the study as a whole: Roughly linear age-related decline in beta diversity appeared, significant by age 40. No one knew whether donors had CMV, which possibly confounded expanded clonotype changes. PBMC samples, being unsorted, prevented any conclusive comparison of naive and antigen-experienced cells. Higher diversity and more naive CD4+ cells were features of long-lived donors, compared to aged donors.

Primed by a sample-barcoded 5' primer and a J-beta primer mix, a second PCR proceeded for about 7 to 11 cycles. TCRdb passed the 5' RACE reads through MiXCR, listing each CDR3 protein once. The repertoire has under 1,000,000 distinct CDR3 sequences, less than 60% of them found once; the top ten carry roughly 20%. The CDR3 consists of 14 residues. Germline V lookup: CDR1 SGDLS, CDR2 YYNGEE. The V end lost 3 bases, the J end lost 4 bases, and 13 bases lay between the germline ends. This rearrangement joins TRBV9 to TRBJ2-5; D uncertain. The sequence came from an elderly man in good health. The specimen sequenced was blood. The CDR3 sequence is CASSAHQDRETQYF. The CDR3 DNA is TGTGCCAGCAGCGCCCACCAAGATCGAGAGACCCAGTACTTC.